The next 17 T cell receptor beta chains were all read from a single sample in a study of blood T cell repertoires in COVID-19. The assay was immunoSEQ multiplex PCR, and TCRdb's table has in-frame clones only and misses some. The table lists roughly 150,000 clones, about 89% of them singletons. The sample comprised peripheral blood. Receptors were obtained from a man between 60 and 75 years old with acute or convalescent COVID-19.

This clone came up many times. This rearrangement joins TRBV13 to TRBJ2-2, with D possibly being TRBD1 (6 bases). V shed 10 bases and J shed 2 bases, with 11 bases lying between them. The CDR3 runs to 13 residues. The V gene's germline CDR1 is PRHDT and CDR2 FYEKMQ (reference sequence). The CDR3 spells CATQDSNTGELFF. The CDR3 nucleotides are TGTGCCACACAGGACAGTAACACCGGGGAGCTGTTTTTT.

The V gene is TRBV9, the J gene TRBJ1-2; 8 nucleotides agree with TRBD1. Germline V lookup: CDR1 SGDLS, CDR2 YYNGEE. This CDR3 is 18 amino acids long. V dropped 2 bases and J dropped 4; count of bases not matched to a gene: 16. CDR3 residues: CASSVTRDRRTDVYGYTF. In DNA form, the CDR3 reads TGTGCCAGCAGCGTCACCCGGGACAGGAGAACCGACGTCTATGGCTACACCTTC.

V usage is TRBV4-2 and J usage is TRBJ2-1, with TRBD2 matching 9 bases. CDR3 size: 15 residues. CDR1 and CDR2 (germline): LGHNA, YNFKEQ. V was clipped by 4 bases and J by 5 bases; unmatched bases: 6. The CDR3 loop reads CASSRRTSVDNEQFF. In nucleotides, the CDR3 is TGTGCCAGCAGCCGCAGGACTAGCGTTGACAATGAGCAGTTCTTC.

The CDR3 nucleotides read TGTGCCAGCAGTTTTCGCCTGCCGAGGGTCGGCAACTATGGCTACACCTTC. This encodes CASSFRLPRVGNYGYTF. V and J are TRBV28 and TRBJ1-2, with D hard to call. V dropped 3 bases and J dropped 2 bases, with 19 bases sitting between them. Germline-derived CDR1 and CDR2 are MDHEN and SYDVKM. CDR3 size: 17 residues.

The chain links TRBV7-2 to TRBJ2-7; 10 bases are shared with TRBD2. Looked up from germline, CDR1 is SGHTA and CDR2 is FQGNSA. The V segment lost 1 base and the J segment 0 bases; nucleotides outside the gene matches: 6. The CDR3 is 17 residues long. The DNA for the CDR3 is TGTGCCAGCAGCTTAGGGCTAGCGGGGGCAGGCTCCTACGAGCAGTACTTC. Protein: CASSLGLAGAGSYEQYF.

This chain uses TRBV5-1 with TRBJ1-2; tentative D call: TRBD1 (5 bases). Deletions cut 3 bases from V and 4 bases from J, with 10 bases between. Germline V gene lookup returns CDR1 SGHRS and CDR2 YFSETQ. The CDR3 runs to 13 residues. This chain's CDR3 is CASSWSDSYGYTF. In DNA, the CDR3 is TGCGCCAGCAGCTGGAGCGACAGCTATGGCTACACCTTC.

The rearrangement uses TRBV6-5 and TRBJ1-1, with D uncertain. The CDR3 covers 14 residues. Germline V CDR1 and CDR2: MNHEY, SVGAGI. V was trimmed by 6 bases and J by 1 base, leaving 12 bases between them. The CDR3 coding sequence is TGTGCCAGCAGGGTGCAGGTCAAGAACACTGAAGCTTTCTTT. Translated: CASRVQVKNTEAFF.

The rearrangement uses TRBV13 and TRBJ1-6; TRBD1 agrees at 7 bases. CDR1 is PRHDT and CDR2 is FYEKMQ in the germline V gene (reference sequence). This CDR3 is built from 14 residues. Losses at the gene ends were 2 bases for V and 7 bases for J; bases not matched to a gene: 2. The CDR3 sequence is CASSLRQGNSPLHF. The CDR3 nucleotides are TGTGCCAGCAGCTTAAGACAGGGAAATTCACCCCTCCACTTT.

V is TRBV5-1 and J is TRBJ1-1; a possible D gene is TRBD1 (6 bases). V was shortened by 6 bases and J by 0 bases, with 12 bases between the two germline ends. Germline CDR1 reads SGHRS; CDR2 reads YFSETQ. There are 14 residues in the CDR3. DNA of the CDR3: TGCGCCAGCAATTTCAGGGGCCTGAACACTGAAGCTTTCTTT. The encoded protein is CASNFRGLNTEAFF.

The chain carries TRBV6-2 or TRBV6-3 and TRBJ2-5; TRBD1 matches at 7 bases. The CDR3 extends over 16 amino acids. Germline V gene lookup returns CDR1 MNHEY and CDR2 SVGEGT. After removal of 6 bases from V and 3 bases from J, the junction contained 13 bases not matched to a gene. CDR3 sequence (DNA): TGTGCCAGCAGCCGAACTGGACAGGCCATGGAAGAGACCCAGTACTTC. It codes for CASSRTGQAMEETQYF.

The gene calls are TRBV14 and TRBJ1-1, with a tentative D call TRBD1 (5 bases). This CDR3 region has 15 residues. Germline CDR1 reads SGHDN; CDR2 reads FVKESK. V lost 0 bases and J lost 1, with 9 bases in between. CDR3 amino acids: CASSQERQRNTEAFF. As DNA, the CDR3 is TGTGCCAGCAGCCAAGAGAGACAGCGGAACACTGAAGCTTTCTTT. Variable domain in full (rest from reference TRBV14 and TRBJ1-1): EAGVTQFPSHSVIEKGQTVTLRCDPISGHDNLYWYRRVMGKEIKFLLHFVKESKQDESGMPNNRFLAERTGGTYSTLKVQPAELEDSGVYFCASSQERQRNTEAFFGQGTRLTVV.

V is TRBV3-1 (or the pseudogene TRBV3-2) and J is TRBJ2-3; D perhaps matches TRBD1 (6 bases). Trimming left V 4 bases short and J 1 base short, with 15 bases between. CDR3 size: 16 residues. The germline gives CDR1 LGHDT, CDR2 YNNKEL (reference sequence). The CDR3 is CASSLGGVRGTDTQYF. The CDR3 region has the DNA TGTGCCAGCAGCCTAGGGGGTGTACGCGGCACAGATACGCAGTATTTT.

The rearrangement uses TRBV25-1 and TRBJ2-2; 10 bases agree with TRBD2. Germline CDR1 reads MGHDK; CDR2 reads SYGVNS. Trimming cost V 0 bases and J 5 bases; bases outside gene matches: 6. This CDR3 contains 17 residues. CDR3 in DNA: TGTGCCAGCAGTGAATATACGCTAGCGGGGGTGACCGGGGAGCTGTTTTTT. Encoded protein: CASSEYTLAGVTGELFF.

The chain links TRBV18 to TRBJ2-2; D unresolved. This CDR3 contains 14 residues. Per germline, CDR1 KGHSH and CDR2 LQKENI. The V gene lost 3 bases and the J gene lost 1 base, with 6 bases spanning the gap. The CDR3, as DNA: TGTGCCAGCTCACCGTTTCGGAACACCGGGGAGCTGTTTTTT. As protein: CASSPFRNTGELFF.

The rearrangement links TRBV2 to TRBJ2-1; 8 positions agree with TRBD2. The CDR3 spans 11 residues. The trim removed 9 bases at V and 6 bases at J, leaving 1 base unmatched. CDR1 SNHLY and CDR2 FYNNEI come from the germline V gene. The CDR3 coding sequence is TGTGCCAGTAGCGGGGCCAATGAGCAGTTCTTC. It yields the protein CASSGANEQFF. Full variable domain (missing parts from reference TRBV2 and TRBJ2-1): EPEVTQTPSHQVTQMGQEVILRCVPISNHLYFYWYRQILGQKVEFLVSFYNNEISEKSEIFDDQFSVERPDGSNFTLKIRSTKLEDSAMYFCASSGANEQFFGPGTRLTVL.

The chain joins TRBV30 to TRBJ2-6, with a weak D call TRBD2 (5 bases). The germline V gene encodes CDR1 GTSNPN and CDR2 SVGIG (reference sequence). CDR3 length: 16 residues. V lost 2 bases and J 0 bases, leaving 11 bases between the germline ends. The CDR3 coding sequence is TGTGCCTGGAGTACGGGGTCTAGCTCTGGGGCCAACGTCCTGACTTTC. This codes for CAWSTGSSSGANVLTF.

V is TRBV11-2 and J is TRBJ2-1; D is unclear. The CDR3 extends over 13 amino acids. Germline V gives CDR1 SGHAT, CDR2 FQNNGV. V was trimmed by 3 bases and J by 13 bases, leaving 16 bases between them. CDR3 bases: TGTGCCAGCAGCTTTTCCCCGCCGGGTCAACAGTTCTTC. Its protein is CASSFSPPGQQFF.